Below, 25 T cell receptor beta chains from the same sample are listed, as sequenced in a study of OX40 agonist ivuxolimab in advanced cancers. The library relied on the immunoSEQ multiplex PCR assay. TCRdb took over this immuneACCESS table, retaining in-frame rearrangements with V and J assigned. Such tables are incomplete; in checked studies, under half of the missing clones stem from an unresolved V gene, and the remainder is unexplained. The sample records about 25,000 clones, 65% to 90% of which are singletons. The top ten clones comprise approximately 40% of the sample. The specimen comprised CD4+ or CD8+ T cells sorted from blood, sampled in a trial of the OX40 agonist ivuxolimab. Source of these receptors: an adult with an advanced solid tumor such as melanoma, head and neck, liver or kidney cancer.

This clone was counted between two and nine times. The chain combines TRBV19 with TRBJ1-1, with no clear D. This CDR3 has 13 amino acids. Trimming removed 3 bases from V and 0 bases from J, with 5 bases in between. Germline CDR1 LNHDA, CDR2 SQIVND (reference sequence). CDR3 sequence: CASSILVNTEAFF. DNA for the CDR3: TGTGCCAGTAGTATTCTGGTGAACACTGAAGCTTTCTTT.

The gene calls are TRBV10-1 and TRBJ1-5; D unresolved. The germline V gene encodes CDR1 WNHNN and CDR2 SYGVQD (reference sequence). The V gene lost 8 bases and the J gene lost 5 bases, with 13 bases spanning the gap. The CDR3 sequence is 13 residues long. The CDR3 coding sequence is TGCGCCAGCCAGCGGGGAGAAGATCAGCCCCAGCATTTT. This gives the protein CASQRGEDQPQHF.

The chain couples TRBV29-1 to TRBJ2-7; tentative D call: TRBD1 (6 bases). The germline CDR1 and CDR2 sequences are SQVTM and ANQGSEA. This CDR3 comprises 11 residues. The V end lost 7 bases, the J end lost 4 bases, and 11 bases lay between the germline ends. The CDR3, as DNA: TGCAGCGCACAGGGAACGTACGAGCAGTACTTC. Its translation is CSAQGTYEQYF.

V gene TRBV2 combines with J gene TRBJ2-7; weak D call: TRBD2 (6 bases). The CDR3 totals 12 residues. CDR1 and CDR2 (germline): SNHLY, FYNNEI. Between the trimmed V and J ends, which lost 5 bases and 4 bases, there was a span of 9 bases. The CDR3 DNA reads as TGTGCCAGCAGTTGGGGGGATTACGAGCAGTACTTC. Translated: CASSWGDYEQYF.

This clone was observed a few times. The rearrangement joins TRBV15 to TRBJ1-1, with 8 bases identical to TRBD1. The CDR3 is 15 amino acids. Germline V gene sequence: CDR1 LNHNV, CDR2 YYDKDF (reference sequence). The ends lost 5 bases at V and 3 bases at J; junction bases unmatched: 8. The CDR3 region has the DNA TGTGCCACCAGCGGCGACAGGGGCCTCGACACTGAAGCTTTCTTT. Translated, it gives CATSGDRGLDTEAFF. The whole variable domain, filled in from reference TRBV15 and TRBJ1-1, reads DAMVIQNPRYQVTQFGKPVTLSCSQTLNHNVMYWYQQKSSQAPKLLFHYYDKDFNNEADTPDNFQSRRPNTSFCFLDIRSPGLGDTAMYLCATSGDRGLDTEAFFGQGTRLTVV.

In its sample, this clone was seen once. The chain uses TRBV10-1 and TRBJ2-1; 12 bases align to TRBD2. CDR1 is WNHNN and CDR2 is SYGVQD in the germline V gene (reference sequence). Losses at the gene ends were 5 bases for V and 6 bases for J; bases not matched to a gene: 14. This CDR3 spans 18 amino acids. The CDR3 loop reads CASSSERASGRVVNEQFF. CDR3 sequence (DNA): TGCGCCAGCAGTTCGGAGCGGGCTAGCGGGAGGGTTGTCAATGAGCAGTTCTTC.

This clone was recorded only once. CDR3 sequence: CASSWDSSYEQYF. CDR3 DNA: TGTGCCAGCAGCTGGGACAGCTCCTACGAGCAGTACTTC. This chain joins TRBV7-3 and TRBJ2-7; 7 bases are shared with TRBD1. In germline, CDR1 is SGHTA, CDR2 FQGTGA. Unmatched junction bases numbered 0, after V lost 4 bases and J lost 0 bases. The CDR3 is 13 residues long.

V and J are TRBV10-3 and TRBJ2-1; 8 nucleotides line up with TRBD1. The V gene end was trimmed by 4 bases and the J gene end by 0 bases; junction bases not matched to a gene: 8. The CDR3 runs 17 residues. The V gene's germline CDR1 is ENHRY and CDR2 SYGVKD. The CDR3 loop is CAISGQGLSSSYNEQFF. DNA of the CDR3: TGTGCCATCAGTGGACAGGGGTTATCCTCCTCCTACAATGAGCAGTTCTTC.

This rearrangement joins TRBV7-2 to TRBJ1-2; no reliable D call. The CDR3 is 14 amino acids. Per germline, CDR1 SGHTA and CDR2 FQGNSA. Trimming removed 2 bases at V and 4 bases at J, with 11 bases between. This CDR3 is CASSLNPRAYGYTF. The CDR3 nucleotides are TGTGCCAGCAGCTTAAATCCACGGGCCTATGGCTACACCTTC.

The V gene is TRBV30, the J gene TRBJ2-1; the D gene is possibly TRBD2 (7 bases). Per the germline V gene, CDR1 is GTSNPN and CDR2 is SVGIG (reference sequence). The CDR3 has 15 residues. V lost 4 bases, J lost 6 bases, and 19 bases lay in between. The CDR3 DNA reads TGTGCCTGGAATCGCAAGCTGGGGGGGCCCAATGAGCAGTTCTTC. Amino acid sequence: CAWNRKLGGPNEQFF.

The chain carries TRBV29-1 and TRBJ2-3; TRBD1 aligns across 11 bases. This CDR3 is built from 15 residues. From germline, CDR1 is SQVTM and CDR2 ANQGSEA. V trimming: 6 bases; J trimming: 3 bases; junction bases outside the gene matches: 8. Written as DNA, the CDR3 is TGCAGCGTGGTAGGGGACAGGGGGTTAACAGATACGCAGTATTTT. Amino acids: CSVVGDRGLTDTQYF.

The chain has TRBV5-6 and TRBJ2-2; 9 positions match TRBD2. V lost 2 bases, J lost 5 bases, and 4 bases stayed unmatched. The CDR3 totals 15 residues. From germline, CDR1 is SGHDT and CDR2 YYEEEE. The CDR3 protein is CASSLSGGQTGELFF. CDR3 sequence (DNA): TGTGCCAGCAGCTTAAGCGGGGGGCAAACCGGGGAGCTGTTTTTT.

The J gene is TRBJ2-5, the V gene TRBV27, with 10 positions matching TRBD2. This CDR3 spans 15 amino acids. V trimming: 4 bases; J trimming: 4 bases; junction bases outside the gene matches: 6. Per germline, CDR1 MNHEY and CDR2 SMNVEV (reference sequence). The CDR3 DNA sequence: TGTGCCAGCAGTTCGGGGACTAGCGTAGGAGAGACCCAGTACTTC. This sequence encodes CASSSGTSVGETQYF.

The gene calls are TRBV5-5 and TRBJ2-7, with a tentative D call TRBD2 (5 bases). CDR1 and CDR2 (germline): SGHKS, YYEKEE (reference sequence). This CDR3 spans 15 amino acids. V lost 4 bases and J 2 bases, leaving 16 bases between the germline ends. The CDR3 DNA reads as TGTGCCAGCAGCCAAGACCCCGTCGGGACCTACGAGCAGTACTTC. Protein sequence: CASSQDPVGTYEQYF.

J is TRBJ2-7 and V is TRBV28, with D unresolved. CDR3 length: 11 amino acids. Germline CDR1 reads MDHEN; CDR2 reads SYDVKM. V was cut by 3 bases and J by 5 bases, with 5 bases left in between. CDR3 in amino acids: CASSLLDEQYF. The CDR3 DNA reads TGTGCCAGCAGTTTGTTGGACGAGCAGTACTTC. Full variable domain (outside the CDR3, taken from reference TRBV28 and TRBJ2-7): DVKVTQSSRYLVKRTGEKVFLECVQDMDHENMFWYRQDPGLGLRLIYFSYDVKMKEKGDIPEGYSVSREKKERFSLILESASTNQTSMYLCASSLLDEQYFGPGTRLTVT.

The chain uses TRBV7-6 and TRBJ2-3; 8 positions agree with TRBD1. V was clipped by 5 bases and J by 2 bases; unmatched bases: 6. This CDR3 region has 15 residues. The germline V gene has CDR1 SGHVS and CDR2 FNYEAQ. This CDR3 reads CASSKQGVYTDTQYF. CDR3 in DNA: TGTGCCAGCAGCAAACAGGGGGTTTACACAGATACGCAGTATTTT. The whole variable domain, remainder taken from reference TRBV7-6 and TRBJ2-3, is GAGVSQSPRYKVTKRGQDVALRCDPISGHVSLYWYRQALGQGPEFLTYFNYEAQQDKSGLPNDRFSAERPEGSISTLTIQRTEQRDSAMYRCASSKQGVYTDTQYFGPGTRLTVL.

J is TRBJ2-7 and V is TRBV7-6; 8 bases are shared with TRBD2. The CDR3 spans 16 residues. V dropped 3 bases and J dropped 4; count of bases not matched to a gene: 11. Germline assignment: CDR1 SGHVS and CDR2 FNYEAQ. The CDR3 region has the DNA TGTGCCAGCAGCTTCCGAGCGGGAGTGGGGACTTACGAGCAGTACTTC. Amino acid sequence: CASSFRAGVGTYEQYF.

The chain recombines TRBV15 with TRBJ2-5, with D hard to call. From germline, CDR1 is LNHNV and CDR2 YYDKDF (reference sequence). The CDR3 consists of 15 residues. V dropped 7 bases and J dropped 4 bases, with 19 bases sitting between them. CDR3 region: CATKTDLGVGETQYF. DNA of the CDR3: TGTGCCACCAAAACCGACCTAGGTGTGGGAGAGACCCAGTACTTC.

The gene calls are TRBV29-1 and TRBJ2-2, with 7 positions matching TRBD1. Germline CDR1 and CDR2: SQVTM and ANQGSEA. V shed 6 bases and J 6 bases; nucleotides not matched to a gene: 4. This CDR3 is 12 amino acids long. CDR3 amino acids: CSVRQGAGELFF. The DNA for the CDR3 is TGCAGCGTGCGACAGGGAGCCGGGGAGCTGTTTTTT.

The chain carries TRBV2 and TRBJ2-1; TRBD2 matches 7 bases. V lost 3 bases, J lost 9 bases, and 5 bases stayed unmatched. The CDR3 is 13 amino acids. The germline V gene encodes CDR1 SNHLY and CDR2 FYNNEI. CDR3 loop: CASSDPLAGEQFF. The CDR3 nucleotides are TGTGCCAGCAGTGATCCTTTAGCGGGTGAGCAGTTCTTC. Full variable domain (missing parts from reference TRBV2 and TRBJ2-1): EPEVTQTPSHQVTQMGQEVILRCVPISNHLYFYWYRQILGQKVEFLVSFYNNEISEKSEIFDDQFSVERPDGSNFTLKIRSTKLEDSAMYFCASSDPLAGEQFFGPGTRLTVL.

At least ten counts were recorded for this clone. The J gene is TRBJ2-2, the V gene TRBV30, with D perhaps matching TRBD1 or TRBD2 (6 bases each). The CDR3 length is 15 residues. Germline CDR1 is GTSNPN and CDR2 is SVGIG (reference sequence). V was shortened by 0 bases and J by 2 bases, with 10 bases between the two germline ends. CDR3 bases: TGTGCCTGGAGTGTAGGGGGGCCTAACACCGGGGAGCTGTTTTTT. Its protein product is CAWSVGGPNTGELFF.

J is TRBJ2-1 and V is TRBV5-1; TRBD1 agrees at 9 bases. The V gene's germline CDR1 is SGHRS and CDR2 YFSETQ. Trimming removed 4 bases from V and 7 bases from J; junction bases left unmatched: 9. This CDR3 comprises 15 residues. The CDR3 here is CASSVGQGDLNEQFF. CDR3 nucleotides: TGCGCCAGCAGCGTGGGACAGGGAGATCTGAATGAGCAGTTCTTC.

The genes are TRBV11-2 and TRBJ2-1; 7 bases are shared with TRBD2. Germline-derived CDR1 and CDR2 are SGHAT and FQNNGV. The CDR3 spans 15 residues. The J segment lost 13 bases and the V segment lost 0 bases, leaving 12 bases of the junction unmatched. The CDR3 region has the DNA TGTGCCAGCAGCTTAGATTTCCTAGCGGCAGGGCCACAGTTCTTC. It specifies CASSLDFLAAGPQFF.

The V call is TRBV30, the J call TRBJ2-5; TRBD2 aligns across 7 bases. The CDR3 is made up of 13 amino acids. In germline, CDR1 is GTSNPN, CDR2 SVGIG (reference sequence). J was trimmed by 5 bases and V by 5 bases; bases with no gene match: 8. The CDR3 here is CAWFGEGSETQYF. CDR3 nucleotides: TGTGCCTGGTTCGGGGAGGGGTCGGAGACCCAGTACTTC.

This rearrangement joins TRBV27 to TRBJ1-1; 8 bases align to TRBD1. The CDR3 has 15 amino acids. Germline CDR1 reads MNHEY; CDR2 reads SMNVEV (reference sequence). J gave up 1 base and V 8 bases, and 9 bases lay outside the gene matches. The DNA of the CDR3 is TGTGCCAGCCGATTCACCGGGACAGGGAACACTGAAGCTTTCTTT. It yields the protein CASRFTGTGNTEAFF.